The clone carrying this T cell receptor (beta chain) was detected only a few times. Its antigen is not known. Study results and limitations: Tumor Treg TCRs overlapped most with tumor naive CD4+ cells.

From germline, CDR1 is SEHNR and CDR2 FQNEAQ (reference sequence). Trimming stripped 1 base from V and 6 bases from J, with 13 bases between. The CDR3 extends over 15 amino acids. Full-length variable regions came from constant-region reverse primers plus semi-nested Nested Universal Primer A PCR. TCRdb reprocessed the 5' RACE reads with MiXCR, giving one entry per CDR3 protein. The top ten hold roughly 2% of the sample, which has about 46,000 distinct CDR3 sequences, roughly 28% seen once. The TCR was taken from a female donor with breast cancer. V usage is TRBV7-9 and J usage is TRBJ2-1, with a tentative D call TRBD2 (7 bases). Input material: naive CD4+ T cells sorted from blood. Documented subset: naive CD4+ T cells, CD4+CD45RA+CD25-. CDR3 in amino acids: CASSLVGGGANEQFF. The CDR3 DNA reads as TGTGCCAGCAGCTTAGTAGGAGGGGGGGCCAATGAGCAGTTCTTC.